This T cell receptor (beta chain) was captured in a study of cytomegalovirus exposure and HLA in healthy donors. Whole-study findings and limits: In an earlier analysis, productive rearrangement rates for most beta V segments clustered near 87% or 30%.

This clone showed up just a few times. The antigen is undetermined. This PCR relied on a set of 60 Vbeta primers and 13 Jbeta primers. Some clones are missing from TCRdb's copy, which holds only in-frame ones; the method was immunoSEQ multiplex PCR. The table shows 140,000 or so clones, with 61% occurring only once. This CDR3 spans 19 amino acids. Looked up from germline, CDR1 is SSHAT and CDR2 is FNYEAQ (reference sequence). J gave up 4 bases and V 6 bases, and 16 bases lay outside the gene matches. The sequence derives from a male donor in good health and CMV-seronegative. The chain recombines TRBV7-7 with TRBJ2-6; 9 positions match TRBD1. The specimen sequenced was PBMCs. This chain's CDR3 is CASSRSPPQGAGGANVLTF. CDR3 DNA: TGTGCCAGCAGTCGAAGCCCCCCACAGGGGGCGGGGGGGGCCAACGTCCTGACTTTC.